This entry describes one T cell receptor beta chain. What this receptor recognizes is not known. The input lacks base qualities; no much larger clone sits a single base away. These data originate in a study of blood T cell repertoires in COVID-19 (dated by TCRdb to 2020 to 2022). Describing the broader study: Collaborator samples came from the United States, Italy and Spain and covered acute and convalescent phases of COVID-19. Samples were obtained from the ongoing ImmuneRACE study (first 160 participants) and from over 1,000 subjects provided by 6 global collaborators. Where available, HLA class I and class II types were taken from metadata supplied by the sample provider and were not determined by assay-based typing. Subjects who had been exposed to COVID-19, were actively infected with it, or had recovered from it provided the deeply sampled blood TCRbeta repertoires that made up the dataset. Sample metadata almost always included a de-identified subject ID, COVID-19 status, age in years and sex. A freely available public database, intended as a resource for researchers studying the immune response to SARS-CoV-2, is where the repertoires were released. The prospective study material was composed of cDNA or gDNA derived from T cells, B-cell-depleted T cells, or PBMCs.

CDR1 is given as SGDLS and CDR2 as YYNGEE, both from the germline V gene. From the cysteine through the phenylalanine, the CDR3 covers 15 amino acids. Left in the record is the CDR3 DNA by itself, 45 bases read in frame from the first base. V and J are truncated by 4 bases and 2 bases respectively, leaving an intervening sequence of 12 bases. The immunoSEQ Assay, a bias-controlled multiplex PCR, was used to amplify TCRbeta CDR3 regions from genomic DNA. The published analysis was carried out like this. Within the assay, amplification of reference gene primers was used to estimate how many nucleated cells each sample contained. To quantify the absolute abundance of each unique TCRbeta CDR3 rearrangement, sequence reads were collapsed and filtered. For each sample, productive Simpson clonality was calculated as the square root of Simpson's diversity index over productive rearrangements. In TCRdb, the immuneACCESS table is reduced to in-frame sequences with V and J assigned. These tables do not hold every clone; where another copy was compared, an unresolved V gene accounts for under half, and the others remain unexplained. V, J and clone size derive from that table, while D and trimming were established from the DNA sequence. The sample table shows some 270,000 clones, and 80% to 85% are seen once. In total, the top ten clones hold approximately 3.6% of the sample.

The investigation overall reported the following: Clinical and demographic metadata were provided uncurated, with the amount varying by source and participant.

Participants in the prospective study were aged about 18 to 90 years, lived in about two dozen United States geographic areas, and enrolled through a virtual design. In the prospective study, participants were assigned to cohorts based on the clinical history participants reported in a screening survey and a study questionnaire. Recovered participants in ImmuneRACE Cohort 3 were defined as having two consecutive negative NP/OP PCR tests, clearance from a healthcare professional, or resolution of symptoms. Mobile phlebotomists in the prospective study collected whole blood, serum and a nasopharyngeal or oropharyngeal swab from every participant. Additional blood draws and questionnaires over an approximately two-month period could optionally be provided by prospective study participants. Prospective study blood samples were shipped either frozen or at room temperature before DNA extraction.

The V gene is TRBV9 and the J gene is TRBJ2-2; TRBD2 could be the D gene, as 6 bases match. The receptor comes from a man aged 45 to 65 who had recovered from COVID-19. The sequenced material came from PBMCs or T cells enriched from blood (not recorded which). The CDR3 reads CASSLWDSNTGELFF. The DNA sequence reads TGTGCCAGCAGCCTATGGGACTCAAACACCGGGGAGCTGTTTTTT.